These T cell receptor beta chains were read from a single sample in a study of blood T cell repertoires in COVID-19. Profiling relied on immunoSEQ multiplex PCR, and the TCRdb table lists in-frame clones only, not all of them. The table lists over 250,000 clones, 85% to 90% of them singletons, with 2% to 3% in the top ten. Sequenced: PBMCs or T cells enriched from blood (not recorded which). The receptors here all came from a woman between 18 and 29 years old who had recovered from COVID-19. The CDR3 runs from the conserved cysteine through the conserved F or W. A D gene is named only where the DNA matches it firmly. Only some rows state a clone size, as once, few, many or a class for expanded clones.

>TRBJ2-5|TRBD2|TRBV5-1|once
CASSPTGGQETQYF
TGCGCCAGCAGCCCTACGGGGGGGCAAGAGACCCAGTACTTC
>TRBJ2-1|NA|TRBV30|NA
CAWRGTPNEQFF
TGTGCCTGGCGAGGGACACCTAATGAGCAGTTCTTC
>TRBJ1-4|NA|TRBV5-4|few
CASSLGREKLFF
TGTGCCAGCAGCTTGGGCAGGGAAAAACTGTTTTTT
>TRBJ1-6|TRBD1|TRBV4-1|NA
CASSQEGQGRSPLHF
TGCGCCAGCAGCCAAGAGGGACAGGGAAGGTCACCCCTCCACTTT
>TRBJ2-1|TRBD1|TRBV4-1|NA
CASSQVGQGTYNEQFF
TGCGCCAGCAGCCAAGTGGGACAGGGGACCTACAATGAGCAGTTCTTC
>TRBJ1-5|TRBD1|TRBV6-5|NA
CASSQGAGNQPQHF
TGTGCCAGCTCACAGGGGGCGGGCAATCAGCCCCAGCATTTT
>TRBJ1-4|NA|TRBV3-1/TRBV3-2|NA
CASSVQGNEKLFF
TGTGCCAGCAGCGTCCAGGGGAACGAAAAACTGTTTTTT
>TRBJ1-2|NA|TRBV2|NA
CASTRRGGLNYGYTF
TGTGCCAGCACGCGGCGGGGGGGACTTAACTATGGCTACACCTTC
>TRBJ2-3|TRBD1|TRBV5-1|once
CASSLARTGVDTQYF
TGCGCCAGCAGCTTGGCCCGGACAGGGGTGGATACGCAGTATTTT
>TRBJ1-5|NA|TRBV9|NA
CASSVDGHQNQPQHF
TGTGCCAGCAGCGTAGACGGACACCAGAATCAGCCCCAGCATTTT
>TRBJ1-1|NA|TRBV6-4|once
CASSDDSRDTEAFF
TGTGCCAGCAGTGACGATTCCCGGGACACTGAAGCTTTCTTT
>TRBJ2-1|TRBD2|TRBV7-3|once
CASSPPGLNNEQFF
TGTGCCAGCAGCCCTCCGGGACTAAACAATGAGCAGTTCTTC
>TRBJ2-7|TRBD2|TRBV11-2|NA
CASSSTSGASYEQYF
TGTGCCAGCAGTTCAACTAGCGGGGCCTCCTACGAGCAGTACTTC
>TRBJ2-7|TRBD1|TRBV18|NA
CASSHPGQGHEQYF
TGTGCCAGCTCACACCCGGGACAGGGCCACGAGCAGTACTTC
>TRBJ2-3|NA|TRBV9|NA
CASSVVAASTDTQYF
TGTGCCAGCAGCGTAGTCGCGGCCAGCACAGATACGCAGTATTTT
>TRBJ1-1|NA|TRBV7-9|NA
CASSLTPGSTEAFF
TGTGCCAGCAGCCTTACCCCGGGAAGCACTGAAGCTTTCTTT
>TRBJ1-2|NA|TRBV9|NA
CASSGAGGYTF
TGTGCCAGCAGCGGGGCCGGCGGCTACACCTTC
>TRBJ1-1|NA|TRBV5-4|NA
CASTKGGLSLTEAFF
TGTGCCAGCACCAAGGGGGGGCTGAGCCTCACTGAAGCTTTCTTT
>TRBJ2-3|NA|TRBV5-5|NA
CASSLNRDTDTQYF
TGTGCCAGCAGCTTGAACAGGGACACAGATACGCAGTATTTT
>TRBJ2-5|NA|TRBV28|NA
CASSLVPLQETQYF
TGTGCCAGCAGTTTAGTCCCCCTCCAAGAGACCCAGTACTTC
>TRBJ1-5|NA|TRBV2|NA
CASSLSRIRGSNQPQHF
TGTGCCAGCAGTTTAAGTAGGATCCGGGGTAGCAATCAGCCCCAGCATTTT
>TRBJ2-5|TRBD1|TRBV13|NA
CASSSRDRRQETQYF
TGTGCCAGCAGCTCACGGGACAGACGACAAGAGACCCAGTACTTC
>TRBJ1-5|NA|TRBV27|NA
CASSFGGEHQPQHF
TGTGCCAGCAGTTTCGGGGGGGAACATCAGCCCCAGCATTTT
>TRBJ2-1|TRBD2|TRBV28|NA
CASSWSGGSYNEQFF
TGTGCCAGCAGTTGGAGCGGGGGGTCCTACAATGAGCAGTTCTTC
>TRBJ2-7|NA|TRBV24-1|NA
CATSAKTAPYEQYF
TGTGCCACCAGTGCAAAAACAGCTCCCTACGAGCAGTACTTC
>TRBJ2-3|NA|TRBV4-1|few
CASSQVADRRTGDTQYF
TGCGCCAGCAGCCAAGTAGCGGACAGGCGGACGGGAGATACGCAGTATTTT
>TRBJ2-7|TRBD1|TRBV7-8|NA
CASSPRTGGPYEQYF
TGTGCCAGCAGCCCAAGGACAGGGGGTCCCTACGAGCAGTACTTC
>TRBJ2-7|TRBD1|TRBV13|NA
CASSRATGGLYEQYF
TGTGCCAGCAGCCGCGCAACAGGGGGTCTGTACGAGCAGTACTTC
>TRBJ2-7|TRBD1|TRBV19|NA
CASSLTGTYEQYF
TGTGCCAGTAGTCTGACAGGGACCTACGAGCAGTACTTC
>TRBJ2-1|TRBD2|TRBV27|NA
CASSLTGTSINEQFF
TGTGCCAGCAGTTTAACCGGGACTAGCATTAATGAGCAGTTCTTC
>TRBJ1-2|TRBD1|TRBV28|NA
CASSYLTGGLYGYTF
TGTGCCAGCAGTTATTTGACAGGGGGCCTCTATGGCTACACCTTC
>TRBJ1-1|NA|TRBV5-1|NA
CASSRGSGTEAFF
TGCGCCAGCAGTCGGGGGAGCGGGACTGAAGCTTTCTTT
>TRBJ2-2|NA|TRBV4-1|few
CASSQESGREVSNTGELFF
TGCGCCAGCAGCCAAGAATCGGGCAGGGAGGTATCGAACACCGGGGAGCTGTTTTTT
>TRBJ2-7|NA|TRBV9|NA
CASSVAPGASSYEQYF
TGTGCCAGCAGCGTAGCACCAGGGGCGAGCTCCTACGAGCAGTACTTC
>TRBJ1-4|NA|TRBV5-1|NA
CASSLEQPVEVEKLFF
TGCGCCAGCAGCTTGGAACAGCCGGTGGAGGTTGAAAAACTGTTTTTT
>TRBJ1-1|NA|TRBV5-1|once
CASSLVGTEAFF
TGCGCCAGCAGCTTGGTCGGCACTGAAGCTTTCTTT
>TRBJ1-3|TRBD1|TRBV29-1|NA
CSPTYRDRVVSSGNTIYF
TGCAGCCCCACCTACCGGGACAGGGTCGTTAGCTCTGGAAACACCATATATTTT
>TRBJ1-2|NA|TRBV13|NA
CASSWAGEINGYTF
TGTGCCAGCAGTTGGGCAGGGGAGATAAATGGCTACACCTTC
>TRBJ1-2|NA|TRBV27|NA
CASSLSFSAANGNYGYTF
TGTGCCAGCAGTTTATCCTTTAGTGCGGCCAACGGTAACTATGGCTACACCTTC
>TRBJ2-5|NA|TRBV9|NA
CASSGRDTKETQYF
TGTGCCAGCAGCGGCCGAGACACAAAAGAGACCCAGTACTTC
>TRBJ1-2|NA|TRBV28|NA
CASSLPTAGERYTF
TGTGCCAGCAGTTTACCTACCGCAGGGGAACGCTACACCTTC
>TRBJ1-1|NA|TRBV11-3|NA
CASSLVARGTEAFF
TGTGCCAGCAGCTTGGTGGCTAGGGGGACTGAAGCTTTCTTT
>TRBJ1-2|NA|TRBV19|few
CASSISQRGGYTF
TGTGCCAGTAGTATCAGTCAGCGGGGAGGCTACACCTTC
>TRBJ1-6|TRBD1|TRBV30|once
CAWSVGTGDNSPLHF
TGTGCCTGGAGTGTAGGCACAGGGGATAATTCACCCCTCCACTTT
>TRBJ2-5|TRBD1|TRBV25-1|NA
CASRGQGSATGETQYF
TGTGCCAGCAGGGGACAGGGTTCCGCGACTGGAGAGACCCAGTACTTC